This T cell receptor beta chain was identified during a study of blood T cells in healthy people across ages (dated by TCRdb to 2013 to 2016). About the investigation overall: Template switching captured roughly one uniquely barcoded TCR beta cDNA molecule per two T cells in model experiments. The study measured age-related changes in TCR beta repertoire diversity using deep sequencing normalized with unique cDNA molecular identifiers. Donors were grouped into four age groups: young (average approximately 15 years), middle-aged (39), aged (around 62) and long-lived (approximately 75). To avoid experimental bias, donors of different ages were spread randomly across the sequencing lanes. Using the same blood draw, the study looked at two additional independent replicas of 1 million unique cDNA reads for two donors, one aged 18 to 30 and the other aged 80 or older. Broader findings and caveats from the paper: As age increased, observed TCR beta diversity per million T cells dropped in a roughly linear way, and a significant reduction was already evident by age 40. The percentage of naive T cells measured by flow cytometry correlated strongly with observed TCR beta diversity. Donor CMV infection status was unknown, potentially confounding age-related changes in expanded clonotypes. Conclusive comparison of naive and antigen-experienced compartments was prevented by the profiling of bulk unsorted PBMCs. Compared with the aged group, the long-lived group had more naive CD4+ T cells, fewer expanded clones and increased TCR diversity, a pattern suggesting age selection. Estimates of total diversity based on one million sequenced T cells were regarded as lower bounds and as underestimates.

This clonotype was seen a few times. Its specific antigen is unknown. Nothing much larger sits one base from this clone, and base qualities are not available. Taken from the germline V gene (reference sequence), the CDR1 and CDR2 loops are DFQATT and SNEGSKA. Clipping removes 6 bases from V and 9 bases from J, with 13 as the unmatched junction base count. Measured from the cysteine to the phenylalanine, the CDR3 is 13 residues long. The kept DNA is CDR3 alone, 39 bases in frame from the first base. The roughly 39 donors, aged about 6 to 95 years, were systemically healthy Caucasian individuals from Russia. Each donor gave 8 to 10 milliliters of peripheral blood, drawn into EDTA-treated Vacutainer tubes. Ficoll-Paque density-gradient centrifugation was used to isolate PBMCs, with at least 6 million obtained per sample. Total RNA was extracted from PBMCs with Trizol reagent, with at least 6 micrograms obtained per sample. The percentages of naive CD45RAhigh/CD27high T cells were determined by flow cytometry on a PBMC aliquot from every donor.

The library relied on 5' RACE. This sample was sequenced with an Illumina HiSeq 2500. A second PCR of roughly 7 to 11 cycles was performed with a sample-barcoded 5' primer and a J-beta primer mix. A unique molecular identifier was introduced onto each TCR beta cDNA molecule by a template-switch 5' adaptor carrying 12 random nucleotides. Each sample yielded at least 3 million CDR3-containing paired-end reads. All of the RNA was converted into first-strand cDNA using the Mint cDNA synthesis kit, with a TRBC-specific oligonucleotide serving as the primer. All cDNA was treated with uracil-DNA glycosylase and then went through a first 18-cycle PCR with the universal primers M1SS and BC2_uni_R. Per the source publication's procedure: For normalization, 1 million high-quality reads, each with a distinct molecular identifier, were randomly selected from each sample. Reads sharing molecular identifiers were discarded rather than binned into consensus sequences. MiTCR, run with a Q25 quality threshold and the strictest error-elimination algorithm, handled CDR3 identification, clonotype clustering and error correction. Lower-bound total TCR beta diversity was estimated with a nonparametric unseen species model using Euler transformation. TCRdb took the public reads, trimmed them with fastp at Q25, ran MiXCR for clone calling and kept in-frame beta chains. CDR3 protein sequences are deduplicated, and each keeps its most common genes and DNA. TCRdb assigned the V and J calls; the authors' analysis was not used. Present in this sample are around 1,600,000 distinct CDR3 sequences, approximately 43% of which were seen just once. More than 4% of the sample lies in the top ten.

The chain couples TRBV20-1 to TRBJ1-2, and 7 junction bases match TRBD1. The sequencing sample was made of blood. This TCR came from a woman aged 18-29 years in good health. The DNA is TGCAGTGCCAGGGACAGTGACTATGGAAGCTACACCTTC. Its translation reads: CSARDSDYGSYTF.